This T cell receptor beta chain was profiled in a study of PD-L1 blockade in urothelial cancer. Sequencing used immunoSEQ multiplex PCR; TCRdb keeps in-frame clones, though not all of them. Among 57,000 or so clones listed, more than 65% were seen once. The clonotype was recovered from an older man with urothelial cancer. This specimen consisted of PBMCs, obtained around atezolizumab (anti-PD-L1) treatment.

The CDR3 DNA sequence: TGTGCCAGCAGTTACTCCGGGGGTCGAGGATTTGATACGCAGTATTTT. Its protein is CASSYSGGRGFDTQYF. The chain recombines TRBV6-5 with TRBJ2-3; possible D gene TRBD2, 6 bases. Trimming removed 0 bases at V and 6 bases at J, with 16 bases between. The CDR3 covers 16 residues. CDR1 is MNHEY, CDR2 SVGAGI, per germline.